This entry is about one T cell receptor (beta chain). The V end lost 4 bases, the J end lost 3 bases, and 8 bases lay between the germline ends. CDR1 is SGDLS, CDR2 YYNGEE, per germline. The CDR3 runs to 13 residues. The data were obtained in a study of blood T cell repertoires in COVID-19. Study information: The United States, Italy and Spain were the sources of the acute and convalescent COVID-19 samples. PBMCs, B-cell-depleted T cells, or T cells provided the cDNA or gDNA that made up the material.

As originally analysed: Reference gene primer amplification gave nucleated cell count estimates. Assay used: immunoSEQ multiplex PCR; TCRdb lists only in-frame clones, some missing. Clone size and the V and J calls come from that table; the DNA yielded D and trimming. The data hold roughly 100,000 clones, with about four fifths observed a single time. Sequenced: peripheral blood. The receptor comes from a man older than 75 with acute or convalescent COVID-19. The chain is built from TRBV9 and TRBJ1-5; no clear D. CDR3 DNA: TGTGCCAGCAGCCCCTCCCCCAATCAGCCCCAGCATTTT. It is translated as CASSPSPNQPQHF.